This note documents a single TCR beta chain sequence. Germline CDR1 and CDR2: SGDLS and YYNGEE. This CDR3 region has 15 residues. Trimming stripped 0 bases from V and 4 bases from J, with 14 bases between. Authors' analysis steps: How many nucleated cells were present was estimated from reference gene primer amplification. Libraries were prepared by immunoSEQ multiplex PCR; TCRdb keeps only in-frame clonotypes and omits some of them. That table supplies the V and J calls and clone size; D and trimming were determined from the DNA. The table lists under 300,000 clones, around 83% of them singletons. The data stem from a study of blood T cell repertoires in COVID-19. Looking at the study overall: Specimens from acute and convalescent COVID-19 originated in the United States, Italy and Spain. The analysed material was cDNA or gDNA that came from T cells, B-cell-depleted T cells, or PBMCs.

The chain couples TRBV9 to TRBJ2-7; TRBD2 is a possible D gene (6 bases). The source material was peripheral blood. The TCR comes from a young woman with acute or convalescent COVID-19. The CDR3: CASSVGPSEQYEQYF. The CDR3, as DNA: TGTGCCAGCAGCGTAGGGCCTAGCGAGCAGTACGAGCAGTACTTC.